This paragraph reports one T cell receptor (beta chain). This entry is derived from a study of blood T cell repertoires in COVID-19. Study information: Specimens from acute and convalescent COVID-19 originated in the United States, Italy and Spain.

Trimming cost V 4 bases and J 9 bases, with 16 bases left between them. The germline gives CDR1 SGHDN, CDR2 FVKESK. The CDR3 loop spans 14 amino acids. Some clones are missing from TCRdb's copy, which holds only in-frame ones; the method was immunoSEQ multiplex PCR. The sample consists of 310,000 or so clones, about 88% of them appearing once. V and J are TRBV14 and TRBJ2-1, with D tentatively TRBD2 (7 bases). The receptor was derived from a man in his 70s with acute or convalescent COVID-19. Sequencing input: peripheral blood. The CDR3 nucleotides read TGTGCCAGCAGCCCCGGGGGGCTATGGAGTGAGCAGTTCTTC. This sequence encodes CASSPGGLWSEQFF.